The present T cell receptor beta chain was sequenced within a study of human T cells and chemical hapten exposure. At the level of the study: Throughout a study of 20 to 25 weeks, patients underwent weekly scalp administration of diphenylcyclopropenone doses.

Time point specified: patch test 3, about 24 weeks after DPC sensitization. As for treatment: therapeutic diphenylcyclopropenone sensitization with weekly scalp DPC. Germline-derived CDR1 and CDR2 are MNHEY and SVGAGI. The CDR3 loop spans 14 amino acids. The V and J ends lost 10 bases and 1 base, in that order; junction bases with no gene match: 9. In the authors' workflow: Individual samples carried between roughly 20,000 and 690,600 TCRs, with more than 95,000 as the median. TCRdb re-called the RACE reads through MiXCR, storing one row per CDR3 protein. These V and J calls originate from TCRdb's pipeline instead of the authors' own analysis. The table has about 92,000 distinct CDR3 sequences, 11% seen once. This clonotype was counted many times.

This receptor was taken from a woman in her twenties or thirties with alopecia areata. Some clones in this sample may be carry-over from other donors' samples. This chain links TRBV6-5 with TRBJ1-2; 7 bases map to TRBD1. This specimen was whole blood, taken in connection with sensitization to the hapten diphenylcyclopropenone (DPC). The CDR3 sequence: CATNHQGGNYGYTF. The DNA for the CDR3 is TGTGCCACTAACCATCAGGGGGGTAACTATGGCTACACCTTC.